This T cell receptor beta chain emerged from a study of cytomegalovirus exposure and HLA in healthy donors. Study as a whole: A preliminary data release comprised roughly 85 million unique TCRs obtained from HLA-typed donors.

PCR amplification relied on 60 Vbeta primers (plus 13 Jbeta primers). This table comes from immunoSEQ multiplex PCR, and its TCRdb copy is limited to in-frame clones, with some not included. The data hold about 130,000 clones, with 66% observed a single time. In regard to this clone: Antigen: not known.

Study-wide points: A missense variant in DCLRE1C was later tied to TCR beta V- and J-gene trimming. Earlier analysis yielded a pattern in which most TCR beta V segments were productive about 90% or about 30% of the time.

The CDR3 is 17 residues long. This clonotype originated in a human donor in good health. J is TRBJ2-3 and V is TRBV7-5; the listed D gene, TRBD2, was not tested against the DNA. TRBV7-5 is a pseudogene segment. Sequenced: PBMCs. The CDR3 loop reads CARSLAVSGSNTDTQYF. CDR3 nucleotide sequence: TGTGCCAGAAGCTTAGCAGTTAGCGGGAGCAACACAGATACGCAGTATTTT.